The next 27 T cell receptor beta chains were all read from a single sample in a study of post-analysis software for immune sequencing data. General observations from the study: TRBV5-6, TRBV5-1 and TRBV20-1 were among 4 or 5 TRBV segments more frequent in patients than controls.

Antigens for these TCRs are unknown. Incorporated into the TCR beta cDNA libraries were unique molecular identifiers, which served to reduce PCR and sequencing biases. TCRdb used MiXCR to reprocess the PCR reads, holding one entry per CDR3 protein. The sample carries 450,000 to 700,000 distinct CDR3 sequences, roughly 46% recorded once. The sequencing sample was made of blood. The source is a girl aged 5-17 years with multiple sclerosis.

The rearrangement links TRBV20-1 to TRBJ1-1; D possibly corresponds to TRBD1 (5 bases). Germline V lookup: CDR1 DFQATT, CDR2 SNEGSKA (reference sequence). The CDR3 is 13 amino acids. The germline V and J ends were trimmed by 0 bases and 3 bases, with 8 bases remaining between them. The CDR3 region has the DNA TGCAGTGCTAGAGATATGGGGGACACTGAAGCTTTCTTT. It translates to CSARDMGDTEAFF.

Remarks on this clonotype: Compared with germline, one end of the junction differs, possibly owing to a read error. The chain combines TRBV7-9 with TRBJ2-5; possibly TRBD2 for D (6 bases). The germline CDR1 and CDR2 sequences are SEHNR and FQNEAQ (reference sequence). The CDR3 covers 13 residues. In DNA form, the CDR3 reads TGTGCCAGCAGATTGGAGGGCGGAGAGACCCTGTACTTC. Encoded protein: CASRLEGGETLYF.

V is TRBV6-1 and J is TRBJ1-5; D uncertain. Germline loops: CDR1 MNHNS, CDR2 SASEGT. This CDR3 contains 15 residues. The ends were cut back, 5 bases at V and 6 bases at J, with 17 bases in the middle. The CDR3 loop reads CASSTTATDGQPQHF. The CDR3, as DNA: TGTGCCAGCAGTACCACGGCCACAGACGGTCAGCCCCAGCATTTT.

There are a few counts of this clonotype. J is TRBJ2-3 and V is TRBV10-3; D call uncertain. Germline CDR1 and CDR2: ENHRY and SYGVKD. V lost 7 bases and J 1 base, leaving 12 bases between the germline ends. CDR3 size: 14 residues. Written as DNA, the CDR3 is TGTGCCATCACTCCTTTATTAGGCACAGATACGCAGTATTTT. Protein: CAITPLLGTDTQYF.

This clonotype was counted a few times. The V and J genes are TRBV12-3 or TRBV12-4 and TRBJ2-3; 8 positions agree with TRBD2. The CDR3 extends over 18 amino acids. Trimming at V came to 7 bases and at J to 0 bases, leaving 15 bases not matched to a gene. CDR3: CASKVRLAGVISTDTQYF. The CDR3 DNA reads TGTGCCAGCAAGGTCCGGCTAGCGGGCGTAATTAGCACAGATACGCAGTATTTT.

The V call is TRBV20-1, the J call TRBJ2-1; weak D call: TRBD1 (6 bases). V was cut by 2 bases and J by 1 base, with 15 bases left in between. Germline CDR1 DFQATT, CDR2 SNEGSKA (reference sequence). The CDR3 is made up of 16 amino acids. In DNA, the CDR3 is TGCAGTGCTAGATATCCACGACAGGAGTCCTACAATGAGCAGTTCTTC. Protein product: CSARYPRQESYNEQFF.

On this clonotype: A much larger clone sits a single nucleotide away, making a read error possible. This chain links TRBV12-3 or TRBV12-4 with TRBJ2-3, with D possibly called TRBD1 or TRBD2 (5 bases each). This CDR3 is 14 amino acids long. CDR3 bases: TGTGCCAGCAGTCCCGGGACGAGCACAGATGCGCAGTATTTT. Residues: CASSPGTSTDAQYF.

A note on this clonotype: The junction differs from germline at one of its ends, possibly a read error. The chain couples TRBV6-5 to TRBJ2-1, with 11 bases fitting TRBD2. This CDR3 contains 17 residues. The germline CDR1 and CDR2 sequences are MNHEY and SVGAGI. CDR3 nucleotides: TGTGCCAGCAGTTACTCCTCACTAGCGGGAGTGTACAATGGGCAGTTCTTC. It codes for CASSYSSLAGVYNGQFF.

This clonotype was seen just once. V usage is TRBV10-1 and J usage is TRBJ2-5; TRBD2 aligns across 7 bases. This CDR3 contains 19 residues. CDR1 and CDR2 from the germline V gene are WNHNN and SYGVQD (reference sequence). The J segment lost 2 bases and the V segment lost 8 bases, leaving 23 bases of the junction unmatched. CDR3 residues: CASSESLGNPGGTQETQYF. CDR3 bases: TGCGCCAGCTCGGAAAGTTTGGGAAATCCGGGAGGAACACAAGAGACCCAGTACTTC.

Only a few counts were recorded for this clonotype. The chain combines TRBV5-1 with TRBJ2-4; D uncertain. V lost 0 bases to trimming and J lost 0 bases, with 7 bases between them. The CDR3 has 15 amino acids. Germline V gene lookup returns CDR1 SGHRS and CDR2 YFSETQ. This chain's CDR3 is CASSLGELAKNIQYF. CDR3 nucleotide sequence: TGCGCCAGCAGCTTGGGGGAACTAGCCAAAAACATTCAGTACTTC. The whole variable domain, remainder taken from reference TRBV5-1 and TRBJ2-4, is KAGVTQTPRYLIKTRGQQVTLSCSPISGHRSVSWYQQTPGQGLQFLFEYFSETQRNKGNFPGRFSGRQFSNSRSEMNVSTLELGDSALYLCASSLGELAKNIQYFGAGTRLSVL.

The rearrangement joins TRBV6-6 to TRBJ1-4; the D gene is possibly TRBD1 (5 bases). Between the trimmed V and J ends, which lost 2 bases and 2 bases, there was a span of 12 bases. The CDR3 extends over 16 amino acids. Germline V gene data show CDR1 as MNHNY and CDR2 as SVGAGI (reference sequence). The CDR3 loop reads CASSYGALLTNEKLFF. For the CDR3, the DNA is TGTGCCAGCAGTTACGGGGCTCTGCTTACTAATGAAAAACTGTTTTTT.

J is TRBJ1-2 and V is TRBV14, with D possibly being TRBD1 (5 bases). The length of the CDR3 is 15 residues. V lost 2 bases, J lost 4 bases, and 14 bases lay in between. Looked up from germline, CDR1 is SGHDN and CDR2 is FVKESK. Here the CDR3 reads CASSQLQGPLYGYTF. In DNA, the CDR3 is TGTGCCAGCAGCCAACTCCAGGGCCCACTCTATGGCTACACCTTC. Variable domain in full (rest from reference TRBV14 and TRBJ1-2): EAGVTQFPSHSVIEKGQTVTLRCDPISGHDNLYWYRRVMGKEIKFLLHFVKESKQDESGMPNNRFLAERTGGTYSTLKVQPAELEDSGVYFCASSQLQGPLYGYTFGSGTRLTVV.

The CDR3 here is CASSIPGTGAGNEQFF. The CDR3 DNA sequence: TGTGCCAGCAGCATACCCGGGACAGGGGCAGGGAATGAGCAGTTCTTC. The rearrangement uses TRBV5-6 and TRBJ2-1, with 10 bases identical to TRBD1. The V gene end was trimmed by 4 bases and the J gene end by 7 bases; junction bases not matched to a gene: 11. From germline, CDR1 is SGHDT and CDR2 YYEEEE. The CDR3 is 16 residues long.

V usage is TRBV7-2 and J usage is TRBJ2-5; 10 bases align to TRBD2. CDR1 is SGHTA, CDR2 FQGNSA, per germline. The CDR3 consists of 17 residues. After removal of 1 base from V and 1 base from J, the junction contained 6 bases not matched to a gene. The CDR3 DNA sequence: TGTGCCAGCAGCTTAGTGGCTAGCGGGGGTCCCCAAGAGACCCAGTACTTC. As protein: CASSLVASGGPQETQYF.

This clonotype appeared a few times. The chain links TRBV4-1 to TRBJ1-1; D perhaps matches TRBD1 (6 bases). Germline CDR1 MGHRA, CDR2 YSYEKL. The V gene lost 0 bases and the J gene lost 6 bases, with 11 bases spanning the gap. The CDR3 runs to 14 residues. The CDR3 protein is CASSQDRGGSEAFF. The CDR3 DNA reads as TGCGCCAGCAGCCAAGATAGGGGGGGGTCTGAAGCTTTCTTT.

CDR3 sequence reads: CATSRVVVLTEDIQYF. DNA of the CDR3: TGTGCCACCAGCAGAGTAGTGGTCCTGACAGAGGACATTCAGTACTTC. The chain has TRBV15 and TRBJ2-4; a possible D gene is TRBD1 (5 bases). In germline, CDR1 is LNHNV, CDR2 YYDKDF (reference sequence). V was trimmed by 1 base and J by 8 bases, leaving 18 bases between them. The CDR3 contains 16 residues.

The DNA for the CDR3 is TGTGCCAGCAGCACCGAACCGGGGCCCTACGAGCAGTACTTC. It translates to CASSTEPGPYEQYF. This chain uses TRBV12-3 or TRBV12-4 with TRBJ2-7; D is perhaps TRBD1 or TRBD2 (5 bases each). The CDR3 length is 14 residues. Deletions cut 6 bases from V and 2 bases from J, with 14 bases between.

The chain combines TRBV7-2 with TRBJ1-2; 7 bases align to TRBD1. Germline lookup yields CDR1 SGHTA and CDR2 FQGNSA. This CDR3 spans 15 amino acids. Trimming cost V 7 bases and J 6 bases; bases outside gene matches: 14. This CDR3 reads CASTPAAGTVNGYTF. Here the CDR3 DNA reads TGTGCCAGCACCCCAGCTGCCGGGACAGTTAATGGCTACACCTTC.

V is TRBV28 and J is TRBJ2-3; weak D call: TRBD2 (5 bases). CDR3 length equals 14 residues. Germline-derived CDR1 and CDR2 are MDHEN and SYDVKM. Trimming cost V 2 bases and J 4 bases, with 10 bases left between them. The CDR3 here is CASSLAGPADTQYF. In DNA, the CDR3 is TGTGCCAGCAGTTTAGCGGGTCCCGCAGATACGCAGTATTTT.

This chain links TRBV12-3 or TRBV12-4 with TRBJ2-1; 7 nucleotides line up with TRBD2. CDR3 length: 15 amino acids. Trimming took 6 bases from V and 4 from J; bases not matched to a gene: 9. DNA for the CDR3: TGTGCCAGCAGCGGCGGAGGGAGGGCTTACAATGAGCAGTTCTTC. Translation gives CASSGGGRAYNEQFF.

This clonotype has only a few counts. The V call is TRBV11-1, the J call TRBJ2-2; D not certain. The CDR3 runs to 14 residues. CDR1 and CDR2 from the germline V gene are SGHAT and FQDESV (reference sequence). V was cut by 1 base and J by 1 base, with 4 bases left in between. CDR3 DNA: TGTGCCAGCAGCTTAGAAGGGAACACCGGGGAGCTGTTTTTT. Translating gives CASSLEGNTGELFF. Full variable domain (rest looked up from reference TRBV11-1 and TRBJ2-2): EAEVAQSPRYKITEKSQAVAFWCDPISGHATLYWYRQILGQGPELLVQFQDESVVDDSQLPKDRFSAERLKGVDSTLKIQPAELGDSAMYLCASSLEGNTGELFFGEGSRLTVL.

CDR3 in DNA: TGTGCCAGTAGTTATTCCAGGGAGATTAACTATGGCTACACCTTC. Amino acids: CASSYSREINYGYTF. The chain is built from TRBV19 and TRBJ1-2; weak D call: TRBD1 (5 bases). The CDR3 length is 15 residues. V was trimmed by 5 bases and J by 1 base, leaving 14 bases between them. Looked up from germline, CDR1 is LNHDA and CDR2 is SQIVND (reference sequence).

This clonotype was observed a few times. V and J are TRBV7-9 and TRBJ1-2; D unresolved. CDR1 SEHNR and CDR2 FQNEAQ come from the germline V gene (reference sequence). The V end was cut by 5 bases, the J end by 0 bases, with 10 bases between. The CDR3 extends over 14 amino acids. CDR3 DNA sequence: TGTGCCAGCAGCCGTCCGGGGACTAACTATGGCTACACCTTC. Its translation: CASSRPGTNYGYTF.

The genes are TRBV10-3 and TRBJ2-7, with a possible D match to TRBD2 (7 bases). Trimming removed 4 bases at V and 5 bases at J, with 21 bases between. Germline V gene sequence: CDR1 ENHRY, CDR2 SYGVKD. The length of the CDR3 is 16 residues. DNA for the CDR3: TGTGCCATCAGTGGAAGCCGTAGGGGGGGGTCGCACGAGCAGTACTTC. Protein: CAISGSRRGGSHEQYF.

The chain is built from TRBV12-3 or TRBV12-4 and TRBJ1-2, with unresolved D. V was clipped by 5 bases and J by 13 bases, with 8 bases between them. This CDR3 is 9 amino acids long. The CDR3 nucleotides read TGTGCCAGCAGTCCCCCCCTCACCTTC. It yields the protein CASSPPLTF.

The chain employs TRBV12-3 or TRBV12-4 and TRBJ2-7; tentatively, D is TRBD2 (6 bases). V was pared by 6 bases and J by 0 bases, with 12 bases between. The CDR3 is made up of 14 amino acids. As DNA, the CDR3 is TGTGCCAGCAGCTATAGCGGTAACTCCTACGAGCAGTACTTC. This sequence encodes CASSYSGNSYEQYF.

CDR3 in amino acids: CSVDGGAGPTDEQFF. DNA for the CDR3: TGCAGCGTTGATGGTGGGGCCGGGCCAACTGATGAGCAGTTCTTC. This sequence joins TRBV29-1 and TRBJ2-1; a possible D gene is TRBD1 (5 bases). Trimming stripped 3 bases from V and 8 bases from J, with 20 bases between. The germline CDR1 and CDR2 sequences are SQVTM and ANQGSEA. The CDR3 consists of 15 residues.